The rows below give T cell receptor beta chains drawn from one sample of a study of beta chain features in type 1 diabetes. Generated by immunoSEQ multiplex PCR, the TCRdb table keeps only in-frame clones and is missing some. Of over 700,000 clones listed, roughly 15% are singletons. Sequences were obtained from naive CD4+ T cells from blood. The origin of the receptors is a young woman in good health. The CDR3 runs from the conserved cysteine through the conserved F or W. The order of the fields is V gene, J gene, D gene, CDR3 length, CDR3 protein. D genes are given only for firm matches.

V gene: TRBV29-1
J gene: TRBJ2-3
D gene: -
CDR3 length: 13
CDR3 protein: CSVEEGGTDTQYF

V gene: TRBV6-5
J gene: TRBJ1-1
D gene: -
CDR3 length: 13
CDR3 protein: CASTREQNTEAFF

V gene: TRBV28
J gene: TRBJ2-4
D gene: -
CDR3 length: 13
CDR3 protein: CASRQGWVDIQYF

V gene: TRBV4-3
J gene: TRBJ2-7
D gene: TRBD2
CDR3 length: 14
CDR3 protein: CASSQYSGGYEQYF

V gene: TRBV9
J gene: TRBJ2-1
D gene: -
CDR3 length: 14
CDR3 protein: CASSVSRGGNEQFF

V gene: TRBV19
J gene: TRBJ2-7
D gene: TRBD1
CDR3 length: 14
CDR3 protein: CASSIAGQGYEQYF

V gene: TRBV28
J gene: TRBJ2-5
D gene: TRBD2
CDR3 length: 16
CDR3 protein: CASSLGTSGPQETQYF

V gene: TRBV5-1
J gene: TRBJ2-1
D gene: -
CDR3 length: 13
CDR3 protein: CASSIRGLDEQFF

V gene: TRBV6-6
J gene: TRBJ2-3
D gene: -
CDR3 length: 14
CDR3 protein: CASSYRAEEDTQYF

V gene: TRBV5-4
J gene: TRBJ2-1
D gene: -
CDR3 length: 15
CDR3 protein: CASSSLGTPYNEQFF

V gene: TRBV18
J gene: TRBJ2-5
D gene: TRBD2
CDR3 length: 15
CDR3 protein: CASSPRTSGRETQYF

V gene: TRBV7-9
J gene: TRBJ2-1
D gene: -
CDR3 length: 17
CDR3 protein: CASSLGVLALTYNEQFF

V gene: TRBV5-6
J gene: TRBJ1-5
D gene: -
CDR3 length: 15
CDR3 protein: CASSRARVGNQPQHF

V gene: TRBV14
J gene: TRBJ2-5
D gene: TRBD1
CDR3 length: 14
CDR3 protein: CASSASGQGLTQYF

V gene: TRBV6-1
J gene: TRBJ2-7
D gene: -
CDR3 length: 13
CDR3 protein: CASRRDILYEQYF

V gene: TRBV29-1
J gene: TRBJ2-1
D gene: TRBD1
CDR3 length: 15
CDR3 protein: CSVFIPGGVRNEQFF

V gene: TRBV7-3
J gene: TRBJ1-5
D gene: -
CDR3 length: 14
CDR3 protein: CASSLCRVYQPQHF

V gene: TRBV5-1
J gene: TRBJ2-7
D gene: -
CDR3 length: 16
CDR3 protein: CASSLQPLGVNYEQYF

V gene: TRBV18
J gene: TRBJ2-2
D gene: -
CDR3 length: 16
CDR3 protein: CASSPVQGTNTGELFF

V gene: TRBV29-1
J gene: TRBJ2-2
D gene: TRBD1
CDR3 length: 14
CDR3 protein: CSVRTGRNTGELFF

V gene: TRBV19
J gene: TRBJ2-7
D gene: -
CDR3 length: 14
CDR3 protein: CASSMLASSYEQYF

V gene: TRBV23-1
J gene: TRBJ1-4
D gene: -
CDR3 length: 15
CDR3 protein: CASPLAHSTNEKLFF

V gene: TRBV29-1
J gene: TRBJ1-1
D gene: -
CDR3 length: 14
CDR3 protein: CSVPRRDVNTEAFF

V gene: TRBV4-3
J gene: TRBJ2-2
D gene: TRBD2
CDR3 length: 15
CDR3 protein: CASSQTSALTGELFF

V gene: TRBV25-1
J gene: TRBJ2-7
D gene: -
CDR3 length: 15
CDR3 protein: CASSERTGSIYEQYF

V gene: TRBV10-3
J gene: TRBJ1-1
D gene: -
CDR3 length: 12
CDR3 protein: CAISESGQEAFF

V gene: TRBV10-3
J gene: TRBJ2-1
D gene: -
CDR3 length: 15
CDR3 protein: CAISGSGSSYNEQFF

V gene: TRBV6-5
J gene: TRBJ2-7
D gene: -
CDR3 length: 15
CDR3 protein: CASSVHQGSPYEQYF

V gene: TRBV7-2
J gene: TRBJ1-2
D gene: -
CDR3 length: 13
CDR3 protein: CASSLDRGGSYTF